The entry below gives a single T cell receptor beta chain sequence along with its context. The antigen remains unidentified. These data come from a study of cytomegalovirus exposure and HLA in healthy donors. Study-wide findings and caveats: Previously analyzed data showed that most TCR beta V segments were productive at a frequency of about 90% or about 30%. With later analysis, a missense DCLRE1C variant became linked to TCR beta V- and J-gene trimming. Most observed TCR sequences were rare, whereas some public TCRs were detected in many donors.

Germline V gene lookup returns CDR1 SGHTA and CDR2 FQGTGA. V gave up 3 bases and J gave up 7 bases, with 16 bases separating them. This CDR3 is built from 16 residues. PCR involved 60 Vbeta and 13 Jbeta primers. Produced via immunoSEQ multiplex PCR; TCRdb's table is partial and in-frame only. The sample lists over 95,000 clones, under 85% occurring once. This sequence joins TRBV7-3 and TRBJ1-6; D remains unclear. The sequencing sample was made of PBMCs. The TCR was taken from a middle-aged man in good health and CMV-seropositive. The CDR3 is CASSFSATQRNSPLHF. CDR3 nucleotides: TGTGCCAGCAGCTTTTCTGCAACCCAGCGGAATTCACCCCTCCACTTT.